The 12 T cell receptor beta chains below come from one sample, sequenced in a study of response to subunit inactivated influenza vaccine. TCRdb reprocessed the RT-PCR reads via MiXCR and lists one record per CDR3 protein. The table has about 800,000 distinct CDR3 sequences, 21% seen once; the top ten hold about a tenth. The starting material was PBMCs from blood, obtained more than 4 days after vaccination. The receptors derive from a man in his forties or fifties who received an inactivated influenza vaccine.

The chain combines TRBV7-9 with TRBJ1-4; no firm D call. Germline lookup yields CDR1 SEHNR and CDR2 FQNEAQ (reference sequence). This CDR3 is 14 amino acids long. The ends were cut back, 2 bases at V and 2 bases at J, with 6 bases in the middle. CDR3 sequence: CASSLLGTNEKLFF. CDR3 in DNA: TGTGCCAGCAGCTTACTGGGGACTAATGAAAAACTGTTTTTT.

This rearrangement joins TRBV5-5 to TRBJ1-1; D not resolved. The germline V and J ends were trimmed by 0 bases and 2 bases, with 11 bases remaining between them. CDR1 SGHKS and CDR2 YYEKEE come from the germline V gene (reference sequence). The CDR3 sequence is 15 residues long. The CDR3 DNA reads TGTGCCAGCAGCTTGGTGGCACGAGCCAACACTGAAGCTTTCTTT. Its translation: CASSLVARANTEAFF.

This chain connects TRBV5-1 to TRBJ2-1, with D perhaps matching TRBD1 (6 bases). The V gene lost 0 bases and the J gene lost 9 bases, with 13 bases spanning the gap. The CDR3 has 14 amino acids. Germline lookup yields CDR1 SGHRS and CDR2 YFSETQ. CDR3 protein: CASSLEPGESEQFF. The DNA of the CDR3 is TGCGCCAGCAGCTTGGAACCAGGGGAATCTGAGCAGTTCTTC. The entire variable domain, with the rest obtained from reference TRBV5-1 and TRBJ2-1, is as follows: KAGVTQTPRYLIKTRGQQVTLSCSPISGHRSVSWYQQTPGQGLQFLFEYFSETQRNKGNFPGRFSGRQFSNSRSEMNVSTLELGDSALYLCASSLEPGESEQFFGPGTRLTVL.

In the case of this clonotype: This may be a read error, as it is one base from a much larger clone. The V call is TRBV20-1, the J call TRBJ2-7; 8 bases are shared with TRBD1. Germline trimming cut 1 base from V and 2 bases from J; bases unmatched to any gene: 7. This CDR3 contains 15 residues. Germline V gene data show CDR1 as DFQATT and CDR2 as SNEGSKA (reference sequence). The CDR3 sequence is CSARADRGVTYEQYF. CDR3 nucleotides: TGCAGTGCTAGAGCCGACAGGGGAGTTACCTACGAGCAGTACTTC.

This clonotype was recorded a few times. V and J are TRBV9 and TRBJ1-2; TRBD1 matches at 7 bases. CDR1 is SGDLS, CDR2 YYNGEE, per germline. J gave up 6 bases and V 4 bases, and 6 bases lay outside the gene matches. The CDR3 has 13 amino acids. CDR3 DNA: TGTGCCAGCAGCCCCCGGACAGGCCATGGCTACACCTTC. This encodes CASSPRTGHGYTF.

The V call is TRBV12-3 or TRBV12-4, the J call TRBJ2-2, with TRBD2 as a possible D gene (6 bases). This CDR3 has 14 residues. The V end lost 3 bases, the J end lost 7 bases, and 12 bases lay between the germline ends. The CDR3 region is CASSLEGFHGELFF. In DNA form, the CDR3 reads TGTGCCAGCAGTTTGGAGGGGTTCCACGGGGAGCTGTTTTTT.

This clonotype appeared a few times. J is TRBJ2-7 and V is TRBV7-2, with TRBD2 matching 11 bases. V gave up 1 base and J gave up 3 bases; unmatched junction bases: 2. Germline CDR1 is SGHTA and CDR2 is FQGNSA. CDR3 size: 15 residues. In nucleotides, the CDR3 is TGTGCCAGCAGCTTAGTCACTAGCGGGGGCTACGAGCAGTACTTC. It is translated as CASSLVTSGGYEQYF. The full variable domain, its missing parts supplied by reference TRBV7-2 and TRBJ2-7, is GAGVSQSPSNKVTEKGKDVELRCDPISGHTALYWYRQSLGQGLEFLIYFQGNSAPDKSGLPSDRFSAERTGGSVSTLTIQRTQQEDSAVYLCASSLVTSGGYEQYFGPGTRLTVT.

This clonotype was counted only a few times. The rearrangement links TRBV4-2 to TRBJ2-4; weak D call: TRBD1 (5 bases). The CDR3 is made up of 16 amino acids. Trimming pared 4 bases from V and 2 bases from J, leaving 15 bases between. Germline loops: CDR1 LGHNA, CDR2 YNFKEQ. In DNA, the CDR3 is TGTGCCAGCAGCCTTTCGAGACAGATCACCAAAAACATTCAGTACTTC. Encoded protein: CASSLSRQITKNIQYF.

The V and J genes are TRBV5-1 and TRBJ2-1; perhaps TRBD1 as D (5 bases). V lost 3 bases and J lost 1, with 17 bases in between. The CDR3 covers 17 residues. The V gene's germline CDR1 is SGHRS and CDR2 YFSETQ. CDR3 DNA sequence: TGCGCCAGCAGCTCAGCGCCGACTGGGGCATCCTACAATGAGCAGTTCTTC. It yields the protein CASSSAPTGASYNEQFF. Filled out from reference TRBV5-1 and TRBJ2-1, the complete variable domain reads KAGVTQTPRYLIKTRGQQVTLSCSPISGHRSVSWYQQTPGQGLQFLFEYFSETQRNKGNFPGRFSGRQFSNSRSEMNVSTLELGDSALYLCASSSAPTGASYNEQFFGPGTRLTVL.

J is TRBJ2-7 and V is TRBV19; unclear D gene. The germline V and J ends were trimmed by 3 bases and 6 bases, with 9 bases remaining between them. Germline-derived CDR1 and CDR2 are LNHDA and SQIVND (reference sequence). This CDR3 has 12 residues. In nucleotides, the CDR3 is TGTGCCAGTAGTATTGCGGTGGGCGAGCAGTACTTC. This sequence encodes CASSIAVGEQYF.

This clonotype has ten or more counts. The chain combines TRBV5-1 with TRBJ1-2; tentatively, D is TRBD1 (6 bases). The CDR3 loop spans 17 amino acids. Germline CDR1 is SGHRS and CDR2 is YFSETQ. Trimming removed 0 bases at V and 3 bases at J, with 18 bases between. The CDR3 nucleotides read TGCGCCAGCAGCTTGGAAGCGGGACACACCTCGGACTATGGCTACACCTTC. Translating gives CASSLEAGHTSDYGYTF. Full variable domain (missing parts from reference TRBV5-1 and TRBJ1-2): KAGVTQTPRYLIKTRGQQVTLSCSPISGHRSVSWYQQTPGQGLQFLFEYFSETQRNKGNFPGRFSGRQFSNSRSEMNVSTLELGDSALYLCASSLEAGHTSDYGYTFGSGTRLTVV.

A few counts support this clonotype. This rearrangement joins TRBV4-2 to TRBJ1-6; D gene ambiguous. Trimming left V 1 base short and J 10 bases short, with 8 bases between. The CDR3 is made up of 13 amino acids. Germline CDR1 and CDR2: LGHNA and YNFKEQ. The DNA of the CDR3 is TGTGCCAGCAGCCAAGTACCCCAATCACCCCTCCACTTT. Residues: CASSQVPQSPLHF.